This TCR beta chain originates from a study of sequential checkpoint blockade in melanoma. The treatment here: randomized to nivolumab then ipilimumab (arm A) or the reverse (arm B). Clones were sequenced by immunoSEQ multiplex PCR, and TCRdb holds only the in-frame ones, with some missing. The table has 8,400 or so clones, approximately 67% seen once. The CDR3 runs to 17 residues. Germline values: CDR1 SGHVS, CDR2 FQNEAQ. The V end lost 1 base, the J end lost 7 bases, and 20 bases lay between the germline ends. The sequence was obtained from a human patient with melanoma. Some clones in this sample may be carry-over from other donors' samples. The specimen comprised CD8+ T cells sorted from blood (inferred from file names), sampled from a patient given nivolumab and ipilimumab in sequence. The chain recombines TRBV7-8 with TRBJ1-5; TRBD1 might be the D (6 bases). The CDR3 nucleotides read TGTGCCAGCAGCTTAGACTCCAGGGGAAGTGCGAAACAGCCCCAGCATTTT. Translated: CASSLDSRGSAKQPQHF.